This T cell receptor beta chain came from a study of radiotherapy plus CTLA-4 blockade in lung cancer listed by TCRdb under 2018. Looking at the study overall: Among enrolled patients, under 20% had an objective response and 31% reached disease control. Results the study describes overall, beyond this receptor: After treatment with radiotherapy and ipilimumab, TCR clones that originated in tumors expanded in peripheral blood. The strongest predictors of response, as reported, were early dynamic changes in blood T cell clones along with a rise in serum interferon-beta after radiation.

This clone was counted once. Its antigen is still unknown. It has no much larger one-base neighbor in the sample; base qualities were not kept. The CDR3 has 15 amino acids, counting the end cysteine and phenylalanine. CDR3 DNA is the only sequence kept; it has 45 bases, read in frame from the first base. From a lookup of the germline V gene (reference sequence), CDR1 and CDR2 are MNHEY and SMNVEV. V lost 0 bases and J lost 4 bases, and the count of bases not matched to a germline gene is 0. In this study, focal radiation therapy paired with CTLA-4 blockade (ipilimumab) was tested in patients who had chemo-refractory metastatic non-small-cell lung cancer. Receptor amplification or capture employed the immunoSEQ multiplex PCR assay. TCRdb limited this immuneACCESS table to in-frame rearrangements with V and J called. A share of clones is missing; checked studies link under half to unresolved V genes, and the rest is unexplained. In this sample the table shows about 46,000 clones, around 79% of which occur a single time. Less than 3% of the sample rests with the top ten.

The source material was peripheral blood, sampled from a patient treated with radiotherapy plus ipilimumab. The rearranged segments are TRBV27 and TRBJ2-2; TRBD1 fits 9 bases in the junction. This receptor was obtained from a human donor with non-small cell lung cancer whose response to radiotherapy plus ipilimumab could not be evaluated. The sequenced DNA is TGTGCCAGCAGTTTATCACAGGGGGCCACCGGGGAGCTGTTTTTT. Its protein product is CASSLSQGATGELFF.